This T cell receptor beta chain is drawn from a study of cytomegalovirus exposure and HLA in healthy donors (dated by TCRdb to the late 2010s). For context, the study as a whole: An earlier analysis of fewer than 750 of the donors reported about 260 Gb of sequence data and around 120 million unique TCR beta sequences obtained from around 170 million T cells. A later analysis re-analyzed previously published TCR beta repertoires from hundreds of donors and added high-resolution HLA genotyping to study TCR occurrence patterns. In the later analysis, no new phenotypic data were used to find candidate immune exposures; instead, reliance was placed on TCR beta sequences and their occurrence across donors. An earlier analysis of 587 of the donors used high-throughput TCR beta sequencing to judge whether each TCR beta V gene segment behaved as functional or pseudogenic. All discovery cohort repertoires had been generated on a single sequencing platform. High-throughput TCR immunosequencing, statistical association of individual TCRs with disease status, and machine learning were combined to predict cytomegalovirus infection status. The study profiled the T cell repertoires of under 700 subjects by immunosequencing and related them to cytomegalovirus serostatus. Besides the first cohort of under 700 subjects, a separate validation cohort made up of 120 different subjects was used. Of the 300 to 500 genotyped donors, over 80% were placed in the genetic ancestry cluster associated with self-reported Caucasian donors. Donor age, sex, ethnicity and CMV serostatus were compiled together with the repertoire data. Class I and class II HLA loci were covered by the typing at four-digit resolution. An early release that covered some 640 HLA-typed donors contained approximately 300 gigabases of sequencing data and tens of millions of unique TCR sequences. Among approximately 370 genotyped donors of the cohort, an average of approximately 200,000 unique TCR beta nucleotide sequences was sequenced per donor, of which about 19% were non-productive. Roughly five DR-DQ haplotypes were handled as single units for association and clustering, since linkage in the cohort was strong. Genome-wide SNP genotypes for about 65% of the roughly 700 donors were used in a later genetic analysis, which treated that subset as a discovery cohort. The number of donors typed differed by locus, with roughly 620-640 for A, B, C, DRB1 and DQB1, roughly 520 for DQA1, approximately 580 for DPA1, and approximately 470 for DPB1. The aim of the study was to test whether cataloging public T cell receptors could identify signatures of past pathogen exposure. What the research found in general, with its limitations: The 87-base-pair reads could not distinguish some IMGT-functional V segments, including TRBV6-2 and TRBV6-3, so those segments were excluded. A group of highly shared sequence variants was considered likely to be a technical artifact of the sequencing pipeline. Most CMV-associated TCR beta chains appeared to be HLA-restricted in a later analysis, and the HLA associations seemed to be driven largely by CMV exposure. Compared with equally common non-associated chains, HLA-associated TCR beta chains in a later analysis were more clonally expanded and had lower generation probabilities. Presence/absence analyses assumed roughly uniform sequencing depth across donors, an assumption that may not hold. Linkage disequilibrium might explain the correlated functional status among segregating V segments, but an unknown experimental factor could not be ruled out. A total of some 180 TCR beta chains were listed by the study as associated with cytomegalovirus. It was suggested by the authors that the approach could potentially be generalized to other disease states and immunological phenotypes. Only TCR beta chains were sequenced in this cohort, and the absence of alpha or paired-chain data limited detectable features. While some public TCRs were present in many individuals, most TCR sequences turned up only very rarely across donors. A later analysis found that TCR association rates varied across HLA loci, with DRB1 alleles showing the most associated TCRs and HLA-C alleles the fewest. A further reported finding was that TCR beta sequences accurately predicted the HLA-A and HLA-B alleles for most subjects in the first cohort. In vitro tests confirmed that three of the cytomegalovirus-associated TCR beta chains recognize cytomegalovirus antigens. At a false discovery rate of 0.05, a later analysis linked under 20,000 TCR beta sequences to specific HLA alleles. Cytomegalovirus status was reported to be diagnosed by the classifier with high specificity and sensitivity in both the original and validation cohorts. Several of the top co-occurrence clusters appeared to be linked to parvovirus B19, influenza, CMV and Epstein-Barr virus, according to a later analysis. Strong co-occurrence of HLA alleles, especially DR and DQ, made assigning TCR associations to individual alleles difficult. In an earlier analysis of approximately 600 of the donors, most TCR beta V segments were observed in productive rearrangements about 87% or about 30% of the time, broadly matching IMGT annotations. Because counts were too low, seventeen rarely observed V segments, including chromosome 9 orphons, were left out of the earlier analysis of 587 of the donors. Because HLA typing was missing for some donors at each locus, association tests included only the typed subset. The only immune exposure information available for the cohort was CMV serostatus. In a later genetic analysis, a missense DCLRE1C variant was associated with V-gene and J-gene trimming of TCR beta chains, and the association was replicated in an independent cohort. Compared with the roughly 710-donor mean, donors in an Asian-associated ancestry cluster had fewer N-insertions in productive TCRs, according to a later genetic analysis.

About this clone: The antigen it binds to is not known.

The cohort comprised fewer than 750 healthy bone marrow donors. At the time of sampling, every cohort member was nominally healthy, though immune exposures that went unrecorded were likely present. The donor was CMV seropositive and was included in the group of approximately 310 seropositive cohort members. Each donor provided a peripheral blood sample, and peripheral blood mononuclear cells were used for TCR beta sequencing. Genomic DNA extraction from the blood cell samples was performed with the Qiagen DNeasy Blood Extraction Kit. Libraries were built with the immunoSEQ multiplex PCR assay. For the multiplex PCR, a mixture combining 60 forward primers for TCR Vbeta segments and 13 reverse primers for TCR Jbeta segments was used. The CDR3 region of rearranged TCR beta genes was amplified from genomic DNA with a multiplex PCR assay. Amplified TCR beta libraries were sequenced as 87-base-pair reads on the Illumina HiSeq System. The source study handled its data this way. In a later analysis, tens of millions of unique TCR beta chains were counted across the roughly 700 repertoires, and roughly 10 million of these chains were shared by at least two donors. To remove PCR and sequencing errors, raw reads were error-corrected and collapsed into unique sequences using a nearest-neighbor algorithm that merged closely related sequences. To assign V, D and J gene segments, CDR3 sequences were aligned to IMGT reference sequences. For a sequence to be retained, at least a six-nucleotide match to both a V gene segment and a J gene segment was required. Rearrangements were classified as productive when the CDR3 lacked stop codons and remained in frame with V and J, and all other rearrangements were classified as non-productive. CDR3 was defined by IMGT convention, running from the second conserved V-encoded cysteine to the conserved J-encoded phenylalanine. Sequences without an unambiguous match to a single V gene segment were excluded from the earlier analysis of about 600 of the donors. An earlier analysis of a few hundred of the donors called V segments functional above 56.7% productive rearrangements and segregating when the between-donor standard deviation exceeded 5%. A statistical classification framework was built for diagnosing cytomegalovirus status from the catalog of TCR beta chain sequences. In a later analysis, TCR nucleotide sequences were compared against IMGT/GENE-DB human TR gene sequences so that V and J genes could be assigned. In a later analysis, CDR3 sequences and most-parsimonious VDJ recombination scenarios were assigned using the TCRdist pipeline. A later analysis defined each TCR beta chain by its CDR3 amino acid sequence plus V-gene family, and excluded reads lacking a unique V-gene family. To address suspected cross-contamination and a sequencing artifact, a later analysis removed 450 to 700 highly shared, low-generation-probability nucleotide sequences. A later analysis calculated a clonal expansion index for each public chain from normalized within-repertoire ranks of inferred template counts. Generation probabilities in a later analysis came from a VDJ recombination model fitted to out-of-frame rearrangements, and those results were checked against IGoR. In a later analysis, hypergeometric tests were used to score TCR-TCR, TCR-HLA and TCR-CMV co-occurrence, with a repertoire-size bias correction applied to TCR pairs. A later analysis estimated false discovery rates by permuting HLA or CMV assignments 20 times. In a later analysis, co-occurring TCRs were grouped using DBSCAN, with TCRdist sequence similarity added in when clustering inside HLA-allele-positive subsets. Co-occurrence clustering excluded repertoires with fewer than 30,000 or more than 120,000 public chains, plus five with anomalous nucleotide sharing. TCRdb took this table from immuneACCESS and kept in-frame rearrangements with V and J called. Such tables lack part of the clones; where checked against another copy, unresolved V genes explain under half of the gap, and the rest is unexplained. V, J and clone size are those of that table, while D and trimming were read from the DNA. The sample's records list 200,000 to 250,000 clones. Approximately 1% of the sample lies in the top ten.

The CDR3 goes from the cysteine to the phenylalanine over 14 residues. Only the CDR3 part of the read is kept: 42 bases, read in frame from the first base. V is pruned by 3 bases and J by 4 bases, leaving 5 bases of the junction without a gene match. The germline V gene yields SGHAT for CDR1 and FQNNGV for CDR2. Here the chain combines TRBV11-2 and TRBJ2-5; the central 7 bases match TRBD1. The sequence derives from a woman in her twenties or thirties in good health and CMV-seropositive. Sample: PBMCs. The encoded CDR3 is CASSLSAGGETQYF. The DNA reads as follows: TGTGCCAGCAGCTTGTCCGCAGGGGGAGAGACCCAGTACTTC.